This passage covers 9 T cell receptor beta chains from one sample sequenced in a study of T cell repertoires in cytomegalovirus infection. TCRdb called the reads again in MiXCR, with one record for every CDR3 protein. The repertoire has roughly 100,000 distinct CDR3 sequences, approximately 16% of them found once; the top ten carry over 8%. The sample consisted of PBMCs. The receptor source for this set is a human donor in good health (CMV status not recorded). Some clones in this sample may be carry-over from other donors' samples.

This clonotype was picked up many times. The rearrangement joins TRBV10-3 to TRBJ1-2; D gene uncertain. Trimming removed 3 bases from V and 9 bases from J, with 14 bases in between. Germline V lookup: CDR1 ENHRY, CDR2 SYGVKD. The CDR3 is made up of 13 amino acids. This chain's CDR3 is CAISDETAHRYTF. In DNA, the CDR3 is TGTGCCATCAGTGATGAAACAGCGCATCGCTACACCTTC.

This rearrangement joins TRBV9 to TRBJ1-5; D is undetermined. V lost 0 bases to trimming and J lost 4 bases, with 11 bases between them. This CDR3 spans 15 amino acids. Germline V CDR1 and CDR2: SGDLS, YYNGEE. DNA of the CDR3: TGTGCCAGCAGCGTAGGACGTGGAGAAAATCAGCCCCAGCATTTT. Its translation is CASSVGRGENQPQHF.

This clonotype was seen ten or more times. The V gene is TRBV6-1, the J gene TRBJ2-5; TRBD1 matches at 12 bases. CDR1 is MNHNS, CDR2 SASEGT, per germline. V gave up 6 bases and J gave up 4 bases; unmatched junction bases: 6. The CDR3 runs 15 residues. CDR3 sequence: CASSLRDRGRETQYF. The CDR3 nucleotides read TGTGCCAGCAGCCTCCGGGACAGGGGGCGAGAGACCCAGTACTTC.

This clonotype was observed many times. CDR3 DNA sequence: TGTGCCAGCAGCTTCAGGGGAGAGACCCAGTACTTC. It specifies CASSFRGETQYF. This chain connects TRBV7-9 to TRBJ2-5, with D possibly matching TRBD1 (6 bases). The CDR3 has 12 residues. Trimming cost V 3 bases and J 4 bases, with 6 bases left between them. Germline CDR1 is SEHNR and CDR2 is FQNEAQ (reference sequence).

This clonotype was observed a few times. The chain links TRBV7-6 to TRBJ2-5; D unresolved. In germline, CDR1 is SGHVS, CDR2 FNYEAQ. The V end was cut by 1 base, the J end by 6 bases, with 9 bases between. This CDR3 is built from 13 residues. CDR3 nucleotides: TGTGCCAGCAGCTTAGAAGAGGCGAAGACCCAGTACTTC. Protein sequence: CASSLEEAKTQYF. The full variable domain, completed using reference TRBV7-6 and TRBJ2-5, is GAGVSQSPRYKVTKRGQDVALRCDPISGHVSLYWYRQALGQGPEFLTYFNYEAQQDKSGLPNDRFSAERPEGSISTLTIQRTEQRDSAMYRCASSLEEAKTQYFGPGTRLLVL.

The V and J genes are TRBV29-1 and TRBJ2-1, with TRBD2 matching over 8 bases. The V segment lost 2 bases and the J segment 4 bases; nucleotides outside the gene matches: 4. Germline CDR1 SQVTM, CDR2 ANQGSEA. This CDR3 is built from 14 residues. The CDR3 region is CSVETAGVYNEQFF. CDR3 nucleotide sequence: TGCAGCGTTGAAACAGCGGGGGTATACAATGAGCAGTTCTTC.

Many counts were recorded for this clonotype. The genes are TRBV7-9 and TRBJ1-5; D gene ambiguous. The CDR3 runs to 17 residues. The V and J ends lost 1 base and 4 bases respectively, with 17 bases between them. Germline CDR1 SEHNR, CDR2 FQNEAQ (reference sequence). This CDR3 is CASSLGSGPTPNQPQHF. CDR3 nucleotides: TGTGCCAGCAGCTTAGGGTCCGGTCCTACTCCTAATCAGCCCCAGCATTTT.

This clonotype was counted at least ten times. The chain joins TRBV11-2 to TRBJ2-3; D perhaps matches TRBD1 (6 bases). The germline V gene has CDR1 SGHAT and CDR2 FQNNGV. The V and J ends lost 3 bases and 2 bases respectively, with 9 bases between them. This CDR3 is 14 amino acids long. The CDR3 coding sequence is TGTGCCAGCAGCTTGGACAGAACCACAGATACGCAGTATTTT. Translation gives CASSLDRTTDTQYF.

This clonotype was picked up many times. The germline gene is not matched at one end of the junction; a read error may be the cause. The V call is TRBV7-7, the J call TRBJ1-6; D is uncertain. This CDR3 has 18 residues. Germline V gene lookup returns CDR1 SSHAT and CDR2 FNYEAQ (reference sequence). The CDR3 nucleotides are TGTGCTAGCAGCTCCGGGCCAAGAGTTCCTTCCTATAATTCACCCCTCCACTTT. It yields the protein CASSSGPRVPSYNSPLHF. Full variable domain (missing parts from reference TRBV7-7 and TRBJ1-6): GAGVSQSPRYKVTKRGQDVTLRCDPISSHATLYWYQQALGQGPEFLTYFNYEAQPDKSGLPSDRFSAERPEGSISTLTIQRTEQRDSAMYRCASSSGPRVPSYNSPLHFGNGTRLTVT.